The 9 T cell receptor beta chains reported below all come from one sample, sequenced in a study of neoadjuvant nivolumab and ipilimumab in lung cancer. Assay: immunoSEQ multiplex PCR; the TCRdb copy retains only in-frame clones and omits some. The sample shows 25,000 to 30,000 clones, roughly three quarters of them seen only once. Sequenced here: tumor tissue, sampled after neoadjuvant nivolumab, alone or with ipilimumab, at or shortly before surgery. All receptors come from an adult with non-small cell lung cancer.

This clone has just one count. This chain links TRBV11-2 with TRBJ2-7; D remains unclear. Looked up from germline, CDR1 is SGHAT and CDR2 is FQNNGV. Trimming stripped 5 bases from V and 0 bases from J, with 11 bases between. The CDR3 is 14 amino acids. CDR3 in amino acids: CASSPRTASYEQYF. The DNA for the CDR3 is TGTGCCAGCAGCCCGAGGACGGCCTCCTACGAGCAGTACTTC.

The rearrangement uses TRBV10-3 and TRBJ1-2, with D unresolved. CDR3 size: 13 residues. Germline V lookup: CDR1 ENHRY, CDR2 SYGVKD. The V gene lost 1 base and the J gene lost 3 bases, with 6 bases spanning the gap. The DNA of the CDR3 is TGTGCCATCAGTGAGTTTAGCGACTATGGCTACACCTTC. Its protein is CAISEFSDYGYTF.

V is TRBV18 and J is TRBJ1-2; D gene unclear. The CDR3 totals 15 residues. Germline CDR1 and CDR2: KGHSH and LQKENI. Trimming left V 6 bases short and J 0 bases short, with 14 bases between. The CDR3 spells CASSPDGSANYGYTF. Here the CDR3 DNA reads TGTGCCAGCTCCCCGGACGGCTCAGCTAACTATGGCTACACCTTC. Together with reference TRBV18 and TRBJ1-2, the CDR3 gives the full variable domain: NAGVMQNPRHLVRRRGQEARLRCSPMKGHSHVYWYRQLPEEGLKFMVYLQKENIIDESGMPKERFSAEFPKEGPSILRIQQVVRGDSAAYFCASSPDGSANYGYTFGSGTRLTVV.

The chain has TRBV7-2 and TRBJ2-5; 7 positions match TRBD1. Losses at the gene ends were 5 bases for V and 2 bases for J; bases not matched to a gene: 5. CDR3 length equals 14 residues. Per germline, CDR1 SGHTA and CDR2 FQGNSA. The CDR3 reads CASSPSRGQETQYF. The CDR3 DNA sequence: TGTGCCAGCAGCCCTAGCAGGGGGCAAGAGACCCAGTACTTC.

This clone was counted between two and nine times. This sequence joins TRBV29-1 and TRBJ1-2; 12 positions agree with TRBD1. V lost 6 bases and J lost 1; bases outside the gene matches: 12. The CDR3 is 17 residues long. Per germline, CDR1 SQVTM and CDR2 ANQGSEA. This CDR3 is CSVNPGTGGAGNYGYTF. The CDR3 DNA is TGCAGCGTGAATCCCGGGACAGGGGGCGCGGGTAACTATGGCTACACCTTC. Together with reference TRBV29-1 and TRBJ1-2, the CDR3 gives the full variable domain: SAVISQKPSRDICQRGTSLTIQCQVDSQVTMMFWYRQQPGQSLTLIATANQGSEATYESGFVIDKFPISRPNLTFSTLTVSNMSPEDSSIYLCSVNPGTGGAGNYGYTFGSGTRLTVV.

As DNA, the CDR3 is TGTGCCAGCAGTCCTCGGACAGGGGCCTACGAGCAGTACTTC. Its translation: CASSPRTGAYEQYF. The rearrangement joins TRBV4-2 to TRBJ2-7, with 9 bases fitting TRBD1. The J segment lost 2 bases and the V segment lost 6 bases, leaving 5 bases of the junction unmatched. The germline V gene encodes CDR1 LGHNA and CDR2 YNFKEQ. The CDR3 is 14 residues long.

This clone is classed as medium-sized. The chain couples TRBV10-3 to TRBJ2-7; 7 bases are shared with TRBD1. The junction had 2 bases not matched to a gene; V was cut back by 2 bases and J by 4 bases. Germline CDR1 and CDR2: ENHRY and SYGVKD. The CDR3 runs 13 residues. The CDR3 DNA reads as TGTGCCATCAGTGAGCGACAGGGTTACGAGCAGTACTTC. Its translation: CAISERQGYEQYF.

CDR3 DNA sequence: TGTGCCAGCTCACCACAGATGAGTAGCGGGGAACACAATGAGCAGTTCTTC. It encodes CASSPQMSSGEHNEQFF. The chain recombines TRBV18 with TRBJ2-1, with 8 bases aligning to TRBD2. After removal of 1 base from V and 5 bases from J, the junction contained 10 bases not matched to a gene. Germline V gene data show CDR1 as KGHSH and CDR2 as LQKENI. The CDR3 contains 17 residues.

The gene calls are TRBV2 and TRBJ2-1; the D gene is possibly TRBD2 (5 bases). The germline V and J ends were trimmed by 5 bases and 0 bases, with 11 bases remaining between them. This CDR3 region has 15 residues. Per germline, CDR1 SNHLY and CDR2 FYNNEI. The CDR3 loop reads CASSPSGSSYNEQFF. The CDR3 DNA reads TGTGCCAGCAGTCCCAGTGGGAGCTCCTACAATGAGCAGTTCTTC.